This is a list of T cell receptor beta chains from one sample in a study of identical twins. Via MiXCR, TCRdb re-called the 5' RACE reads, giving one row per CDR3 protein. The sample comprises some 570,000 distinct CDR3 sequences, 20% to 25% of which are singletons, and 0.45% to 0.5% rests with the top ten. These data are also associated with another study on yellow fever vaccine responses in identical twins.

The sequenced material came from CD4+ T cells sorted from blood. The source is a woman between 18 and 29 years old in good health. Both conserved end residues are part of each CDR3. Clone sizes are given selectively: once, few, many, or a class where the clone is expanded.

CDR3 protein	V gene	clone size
CASSFPDRAGELFF	TRBV5-6	-
CSAPLAKNIQYF	TRBV20-1	few
CASSFFGAPDTQYF	TRBV12-3/TRBV12-4	-
CASSDLDRGPKETQYF	TRBV5-1	-
CAIAGRGGPDEQFF	TRBV10-3	-
CATSDGGLSSYEQYF	TRBV24-1	few
CASSQDLRVWESTEAFF	TRBV4-2	-
CSASGKTPTDTQYF	TRBV20-1	-
CASTPSVRTSPIWELFF	TRBV12-3/TRBV12-4	-
CASSWRAVATNEKLFF	TRBV2	once
CASSARHPSTDTQYF	TRBV7-9	-
CASSPRPLDTQYF	TRBV6-1	once
CASSYTGLAEGGDTQYF	TRBV6-5	-
CASSALPAGVLSTDTQYF	TRBV6-1	few
CASSLQRGSLLSNTGELFF	TRBV11-1	-
CASRPPGTPSGELFF	TRBV7-3	-
CSVVRTPTTGGYTEAFF	TRBV29-1	-
CASSVSGRISYNEQFF	TRBV9	few
CSARSPEIFYNEQFF	TRBV20-1	-
CASSPVAGGWTDTQYF	TRBV18	few
CASSLEGLVGTGELFF	TRBV5-1	few
CASSGQGSNSPLHF	TRBV25-1	many
CASRDRGSNTEAFF	TRBV3-1	many
CASSLLRRTDTQYF	TRBV11-2	-
CASSISDTEAFF	TRBV19	-
CASSNSGTTDTQYF	TRBV12-3/TRBV12-4	few
CASSPGTGFPRNSPLHF	TRBV27	-
CASSYKGAEAFF	TRBV12-3/TRBV12-4	few
CASADRDIYEQYF	TRBV5-5	-
CASTVIADYGYTF	TRBV28	-
CASSRRNTGELFF	TRBV12-3/TRBV12-4	many
CSVSRQETNTGELFF	TRBV29-1	-
CASSQQGSESGYTF	TRBV7-6	-
CASSLGTGSTEAFF	TRBV7-3	few
CASSSSGNVGNEQFF	TRBV5-1	few
CASSREHTDTQYF	TRBV6-1	few
CASSEDPGLAFDEQFF	TRBV2	-
CASLRGTGLTGELFF	TRBV11-2	-
CASSLGHSGELFF	TRBV7-3	-
CASSLAAPTYNEQFF	TRBV11-3	-
CASSLAGTGTYEQYF	TRBV3-1	few
CASSSDLTSGRGEQFF	TRBV12-3/TRBV12-4	-
CASSPILTGANEQFF	TRBV18	-
CSASLTWGLNTEAFF	TRBV20-1	-
CASRSGPDQPQHF	TRBV2	-
CSARLLAANEQFF	TRBV20-1	-
CASSLLAGGGSYNEQFF	TRBV18	few